Below are 18 T cell receptor beta chains sequenced from a single sample in a study of T cell responses to AZD1222 COVID-19 vaccine. TCRdb keeps only in-frame clones here, not all; method: immunoSEQ multiplex PCR. The data hold 110,000 to 150,000 clones, with around 90% observed a single time. Specimen: peripheral blood, collected on day 0 of AZD1222 vaccination. The receptors shown here come from an adult in good health.

The chain has TRBV7-9 and TRBJ1-2; 8 bases line up with TRBD1. Germline V gene lookup returns CDR1 SEHNR and CDR2 FQNEAQ (reference sequence). V lost 5 bases and J lost 7; bases outside the gene matches: 12. The CDR3 contains 15 residues. CDR3 DNA sequence: TGTGCCAGCAGCACTGGGACAGGATTCGAGCGTGGCTACACCTTC. It encodes CASSTGTGFERGYTF.

The J gene is TRBJ1-6, the V gene TRBV7-6; D is unclear. V gave up 3 bases and J gave up 2 bases, with 5 bases separating them. The V gene's germline CDR1 is SGHVS and CDR2 FNYEAQ. The CDR3 spans 14 residues. The DNA of the CDR3 is TGTGCCAGCAGCTTTTCCGCCTATAATTCACCCCTCCACTTT. It codes for CASSFSAYNSPLHF.

The rearrangement uses TRBV30 and TRBJ2-2; D is undetermined. The V gene's germline CDR1 is GTSNPN and CDR2 SVGIG (reference sequence). Trimming stripped 2 bases from V and 6 bases from J, with 10 bases between. The CDR3 loop spans 13 amino acids. As DNA, the CDR3 is TGTGCCTGGAGTAAGATGGGCGCCGGGGAGCTGTTTTTT. As protein: CAWSKMGAGELFF.

The chain has TRBV28 and TRBJ2-7; TRBD2 matches at 16 bases. With 3 bases clipped from V and 2 bases from J, the junction kept 7 bases outside the gene matches. Germline CDR1 is MDHEN and CDR2 is SYDVKM. This CDR3 is 18 amino acids long. The DNA of the CDR3 is TGTGCCAGCAGTTTGGGACTAGCGGGAGGGTTAAAGACCTACGAGCAGTACTTC. This codes for CASSLGLAGGLKTYEQYF.

The chain joins TRBV28 to TRBJ1-5; 8 positions agree with TRBD1. The CDR3 covers 14 residues. Germline V gene sequence: CDR1 MDHEN, CDR2 SYDVKM. J was trimmed by 5 bases and V by 4 bases; bases with no gene match: 4. Here the CDR3 reads CASSSRTGHQPQHF. CDR3 nucleotides: TGTGCCAGCAGTTCTCGGACAGGGCATCAGCCCCAGCATTTT.

V is TRBV29-1 and J is TRBJ1-5; D possibly corresponds to TRBD1 (5 bases). Trimming pared 0 bases from V and 7 bases from J, leaving 16 bases between. The CDR3 length is 15 residues. Germline CDR1 SQVTM, CDR2 ANQGSEA. The CDR3 coding sequence is TGCAGCGTTGAAGACAGGGCTCCCGCCGGGCAGCCCCAGCATTTT. It codes for CSVEDRAPAGQPQHF.

The chain's CDR3 is CASRQQVSGNTIYF. CDR3 nucleotide sequence: TGCGCCAGCAGGCAACAGGTATCTGGAAACACCATATATTTT. The chain couples TRBV4-3 to TRBJ1-3, with a possible D match to TRBD1 (5 bases). V shed 6 bases and J shed 1 base, with 10 bases lying between them. CDR1 and CDR2 (germline): LGHNA, YSLEER. This CDR3 is built from 14 residues.

The chain carries TRBV7-2 and TRBJ2-1, with D maybe TRBD2 (5 bases). The length of the CDR3 is 15 residues. Germline CDR1 is SGHTA and CDR2 is FQGNSA. V gave up 5 bases and J gave up 5 bases, with 16 bases separating them. The CDR3 loop is CASSPSPGVNNEQFF. CDR3 DNA sequence: TGTGCCAGCAGCCCCTCCCCCGGGGTTAACAATGAGCAGTTCTTC.

The rearrangement links TRBV11-2 to TRBJ2-1; TRBD2 agrees at 11 bases. The CDR3 covers 16 residues. The trim removed 5 bases at V and 2 bases at J, leaving 5 bases unmatched. Germline lookup yields CDR1 SGHAT and CDR2 FQNNGV. The CDR3 DNA reads as TGTGCCAGCAGCCTGGGGACTAGCGGAGCCTACAATGAGCAGTTCTTC. Translation gives CASSLGTSGAYNEQFF.

The table lists this clone with a few counts. This chain links TRBV6-6 with TRBJ2-5, with TRBD1 identical over 10 bases. Germline loops: CDR1 MNHNY, CDR2 SVGAGI (reference sequence). This CDR3 is built from 15 residues. With 7 bases clipped from V and 4 bases from J, the junction kept 9 bases outside the gene matches. CDR3 in DNA: TGTGCCAGCACACAGACAGGGGGCATGTTAGAGACCCAGTACTTC. Translating gives CASTQTGGMLETQYF.

V gene TRBV3-1 (or the pseudogene TRBV3-2) combines with J gene TRBJ1-4; no clear D gene. The CDR3 has 12 residues. Trimming shortened V by 0 bases and J by 14 bases, and 10 bases separated the two germline ends. CDR1 and CDR2 (germline): LGHDT, YNNKEL (reference sequence). CDR3 sequence (DNA): TGTGCCAGCAGCCAAGATAACCGACGTCTGTTTTTT. As protein: CASSQDNRRLFF.

V is TRBV18 and J is TRBJ2-5, with TRBD1 identical over 12 bases. From germline, CDR1 is KGHSH and CDR2 LQKENI. V gave up 2 bases and J gave up 5 bases; unmatched junction bases: 6. The CDR3 is 16 residues long. CDR3 in amino acids: CASSPSGTGGVETQYF. CDR3 coding DNA: TGTGCCAGCTCACCATCAGGGACAGGGGGCGTGGAGACCCAGTACTTC. Full variable domain (outside the CDR3, taken from reference TRBV18 and TRBJ2-5): NAGVMQNPRHLVRRRGQEARLRCSPMKGHSHVYWYRQLPEEGLKFMVYLQKENIIDESGMPKERFSAEFPKEGPSILRIQQVVRGDSAAYFCASSPSGTGGVETQYFGPGTRLLVL.

The rearrangement uses TRBV12-3 or TRBV12-4 and TRBJ2-7; the D is unclear. This CDR3 region has 13 residues. Trimming removed 5 bases from V and 7 bases from J, with 15 bases in between. The CDR3 region is CASSEGPLWEQYF. The CDR3 coding sequence is TGTGCCAGCAGTGAAGGACCCCTATGGGAGCAGTACTTC.

This chain uses TRBV5-1 with TRBJ2-7; D is perhaps TRBD2 (6 bases). From germline, CDR1 is SGHRS and CDR2 YFSETQ. V was shortened by 0 bases and J by 7 bases, with 14 bases between the two germline ends. The CDR3 is made up of 14 amino acids. The CDR3 protein is CASSLVAGNWEQYF. The CDR3 nucleotides read TGCGCCAGCAGCTTGGTGGCGGGAAATTGGGAGCAGTACTTC. The whole variable domain, remainder taken from reference TRBV5-1 and TRBJ2-7, is KAGVTQTPRYLIKTRGQQVTLSCSPISGHRSVSWYQQTPGQGLQFLFEYFSETQRNKGNFPGRFSGRQFSNSRSEMNVSTLELGDSALYLCASSLVAGNWEQYFGPGTRLTVT.

The chain has TRBV19 and TRBJ2-7, with 13 bases fitting TRBD2. CDR1 and CDR2 (germline): LNHDA, SQIVND (reference sequence). The CDR3 is 15 amino acids. V shed 6 bases and J 2 bases; nucleotides not matched to a gene: 4. The DNA for the CDR3 is TGTGCCAGTAGACGACTAGCGGGAGGTACCTACGAGCAGTACTTC. Protein sequence: CASRRLAGGTYEQYF.

The V gene is TRBV18, the J gene TRBJ2-7; 8 positions match TRBD2. The germline V gene encodes CDR1 KGHSH and CDR2 LQKENI. The CDR3 contains 19 residues. With V trimmed by 6 bases and J by 0 bases, 19 bases remained unmatched. CDR3 in DNA: TGTGCCAGCTCCCCCATCCCAGCGGGAGTTTCCTCCAGCTCCTACGAGCAGTACTTC. It is translated as CASSPIPAGVSSSSYEQYF.

The rearrangement uses TRBV24-1 and TRBJ2-3, with a tentative D call TRBD2 (6 bases). V dropped 4 bases and J dropped 0 bases, with 13 bases sitting between them. Germline CDR1 and CDR2: KGHDR and SFDVKD. There are 16 residues in the CDR3. The CDR3 DNA is TGTGCCACCAGTGACGGGGGTTCACCTAGCACAGATACGCAGTATTTT. Its translation: CATSDGGSPSTDTQYF.

The chain carries TRBV14 and TRBJ2-7; TRBD2 agrees at 12 bases. Losses at the gene ends were 4 bases for V and 2 bases for J; bases not matched to a gene: 27. Germline CDR1 and CDR2: SGHDN and FVKESK. The CDR3 is made up of 23 amino acids. CDR3 nucleotides: TGTGCCAGCAGCCCGAGGGGACTAGCGGGCCAAGAGGGAGGTCCACGAGCCCCCTACGAGCAGTACTTC. Translation gives CASSPRGLAGQEGGPRAPYEQYF.